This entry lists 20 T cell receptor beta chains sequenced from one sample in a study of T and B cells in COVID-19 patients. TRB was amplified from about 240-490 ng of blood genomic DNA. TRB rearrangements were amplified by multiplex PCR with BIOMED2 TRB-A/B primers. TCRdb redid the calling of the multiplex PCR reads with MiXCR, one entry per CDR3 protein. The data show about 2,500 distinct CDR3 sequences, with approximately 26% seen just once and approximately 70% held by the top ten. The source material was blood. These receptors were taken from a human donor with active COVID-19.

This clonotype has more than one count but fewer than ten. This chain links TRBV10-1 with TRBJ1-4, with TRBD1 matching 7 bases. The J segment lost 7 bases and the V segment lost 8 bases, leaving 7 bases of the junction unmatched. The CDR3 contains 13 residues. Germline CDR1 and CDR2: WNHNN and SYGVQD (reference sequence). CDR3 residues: CASGRQGGEKLFF. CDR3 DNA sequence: TGCGCCAGCGGCCGACAGGGAGGTGAAAAACTGTTTTTT.

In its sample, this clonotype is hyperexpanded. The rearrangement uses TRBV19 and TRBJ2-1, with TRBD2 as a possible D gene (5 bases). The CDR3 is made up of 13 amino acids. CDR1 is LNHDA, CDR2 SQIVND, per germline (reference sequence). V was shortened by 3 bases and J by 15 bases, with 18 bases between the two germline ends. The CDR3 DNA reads TGTGCCAGTAGTATTGAGCTAGCTGACAATCTGTTCTTC. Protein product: CASSIELADNLFF.

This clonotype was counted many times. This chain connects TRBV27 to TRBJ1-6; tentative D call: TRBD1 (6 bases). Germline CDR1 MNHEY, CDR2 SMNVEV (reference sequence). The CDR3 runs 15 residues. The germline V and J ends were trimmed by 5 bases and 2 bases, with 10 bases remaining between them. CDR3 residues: CASSPQGTYNSPLHF. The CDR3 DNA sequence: TGTGCCAGCAGTCCACAGGGCACCTATAATTCACCCCTCCACTTT.

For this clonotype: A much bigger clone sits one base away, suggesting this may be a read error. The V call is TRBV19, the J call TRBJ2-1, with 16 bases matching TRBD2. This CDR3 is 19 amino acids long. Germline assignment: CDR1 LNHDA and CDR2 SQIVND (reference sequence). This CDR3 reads CASTLKGTSGRAAYYEQFF. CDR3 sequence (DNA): TGTGCCAGTACCCTCAAGGGGACTAGCGGGAGGGCCGCCTACTATGAGCAGTTCTTC.

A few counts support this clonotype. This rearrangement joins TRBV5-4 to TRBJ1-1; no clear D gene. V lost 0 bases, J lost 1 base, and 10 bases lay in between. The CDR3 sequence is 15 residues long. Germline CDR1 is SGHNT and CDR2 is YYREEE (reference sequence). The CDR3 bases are TGTGCCAGCAGCTTGGAAAGACGCCGGAACACTGAAGCTTTCTTT. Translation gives CASSLERRRNTEAFF.

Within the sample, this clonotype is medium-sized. CDR3 in amino acids: CATSRETGTNQPQHF. The DNA for the CDR3 is TGTGCCACCAGCAGAGAGACAGGGACCAATCAGCCCCAGCATTTT. The chain carries TRBV15 and TRBJ1-5; TRBD1 matches 7 bases. This CDR3 has 15 residues. Germline trimming cut 0 bases from V and 3 bases from J; bases unmatched to any gene: 2. The germline V gene has CDR1 LNHNV and CDR2 YYDKDF (reference sequence).

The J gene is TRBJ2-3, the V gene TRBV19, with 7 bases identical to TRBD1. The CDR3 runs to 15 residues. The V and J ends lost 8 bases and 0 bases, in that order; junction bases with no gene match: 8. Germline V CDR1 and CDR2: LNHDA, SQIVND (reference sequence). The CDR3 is CASHEGQLSTDTQYF. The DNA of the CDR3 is TGTGCCAGTCATGAGGGACAGCTTAGCACAGATACGCAGTATTTT. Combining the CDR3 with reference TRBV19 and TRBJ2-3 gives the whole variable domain DGGITQSPKYLFRKEGQNVTLSCEQNLNHDAMYWYRQDPGQGLRLIYYSQIVNDFQKGDIAEGYSVSREKKESFPLTVTSAQKNPTAFYLCASHEGQLSTDTQYFGPGTRLTVL.

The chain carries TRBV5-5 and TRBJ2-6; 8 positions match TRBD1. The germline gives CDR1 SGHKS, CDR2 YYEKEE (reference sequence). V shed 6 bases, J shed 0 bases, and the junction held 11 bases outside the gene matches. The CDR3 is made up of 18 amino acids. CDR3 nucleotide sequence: TGTGCCAGCACCGAAAGGACAGGGTGCTTCTCTGGGGCCAACGTCCTGACTTTC. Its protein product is CASTERTGCFSGANVLTF.

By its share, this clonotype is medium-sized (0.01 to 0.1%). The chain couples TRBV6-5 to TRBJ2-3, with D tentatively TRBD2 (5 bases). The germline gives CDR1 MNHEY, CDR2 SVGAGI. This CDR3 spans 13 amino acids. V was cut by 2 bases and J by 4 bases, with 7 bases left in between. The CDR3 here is CASSYPGADTQYF. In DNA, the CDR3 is TGTGCCAGCAGTTACCCCGGGGCAGATACGCAGTATTTT.

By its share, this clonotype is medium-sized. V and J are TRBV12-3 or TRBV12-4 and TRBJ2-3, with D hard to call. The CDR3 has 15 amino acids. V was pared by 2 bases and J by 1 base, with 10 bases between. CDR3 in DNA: TGTGCCAGCAGTTTAAAGGGCCCGGGCACAGATACGCAGTATTTT. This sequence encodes CASSLKGPGTDTQYF.

CDR3 residues: CASTSRRENTEAFF. The DNA for the CDR3 is TGTGCCAGCACCTCGAGAAGGGAGAACACTGAAGCTTTCTTT. This chain joins TRBV7-9 and TRBJ1-1; unclear D gene. V was pared by 7 bases and J by 1 base, with 13 bases between. This CDR3 contains 14 residues. CDR1 is SEHNR, CDR2 FQNEAQ, per germline (reference sequence).

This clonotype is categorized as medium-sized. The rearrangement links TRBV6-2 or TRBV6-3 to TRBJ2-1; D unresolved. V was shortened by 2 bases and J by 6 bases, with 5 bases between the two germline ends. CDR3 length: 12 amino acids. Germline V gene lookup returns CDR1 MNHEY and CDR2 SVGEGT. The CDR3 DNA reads TGTGCCAGCAGTTACCCCCCCAATGAGCAGTTCTTC. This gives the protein CASSYPPNEQFF.

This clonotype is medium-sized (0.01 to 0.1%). The CDR3 region is CSVDYQGTGELFF. The CDR3 DNA is TGCAGCGTTGATTACCAGGGCACCGGGGAGCTGTTTTTT. J is TRBJ2-2 and V is TRBV29-1; tentatively, D is TRBD1 (5 bases). Germline loops: CDR1 SQVTM, CDR2 ANQGSEA. Trimming took off 3 bases at V and 4 bases at J, with 9 bases between the two ends. This CDR3 is 13 amino acids long.

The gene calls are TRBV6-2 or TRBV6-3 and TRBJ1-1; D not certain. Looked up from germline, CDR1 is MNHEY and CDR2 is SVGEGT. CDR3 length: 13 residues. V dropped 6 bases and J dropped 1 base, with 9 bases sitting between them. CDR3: CASSQDGNTEAFF. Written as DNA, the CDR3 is TGTGCCAGCAGCCAGGACGGGAACACTGAAGCTTTCTTT.

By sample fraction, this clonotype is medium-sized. CDR3 loop: CASRPGLDGRQYF. The CDR3 region has the DNA TGTGCCAGTCGGCCGGGACTAGACGGGCGGCAGTACTTC. The chain carries TRBV19 and TRBJ2-7, with 8 bases fitting TRBD2. Looked up from germline, CDR1 is LNHDA and CDR2 is SQIVND (reference sequence). The CDR3 length is 13 residues. V trimming: 8 bases; J trimming: 9 bases; junction bases outside the gene matches: 12.

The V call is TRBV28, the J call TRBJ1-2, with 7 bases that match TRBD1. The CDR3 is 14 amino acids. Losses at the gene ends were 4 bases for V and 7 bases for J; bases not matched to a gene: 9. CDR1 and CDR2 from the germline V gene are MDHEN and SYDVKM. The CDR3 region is CASSSGGTVRGYTF. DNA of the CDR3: TGTGCCAGCAGTTCGGGGGGGACAGTTCGTGGCTACACCTTC.

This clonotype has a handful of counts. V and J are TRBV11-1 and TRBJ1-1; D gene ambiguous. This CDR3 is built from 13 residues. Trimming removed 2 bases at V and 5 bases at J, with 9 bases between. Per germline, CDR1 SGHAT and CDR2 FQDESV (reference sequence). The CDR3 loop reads CASSLMERTEAFF. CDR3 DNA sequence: TGTGCCAGCAGCTTAATGGAGAGGACTGAAGCTTTCTTT. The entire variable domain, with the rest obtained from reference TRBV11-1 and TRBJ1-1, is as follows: EAEVAQSPRYKITEKSQAVAFWCDPISGHATLYWYRQILGQGPELLVQFQDESVVDDSQLPKDRFSAERLKGVDSTLKIQPAELGDSAMYLCASSLMERTEAFFGQGTRLTVV.

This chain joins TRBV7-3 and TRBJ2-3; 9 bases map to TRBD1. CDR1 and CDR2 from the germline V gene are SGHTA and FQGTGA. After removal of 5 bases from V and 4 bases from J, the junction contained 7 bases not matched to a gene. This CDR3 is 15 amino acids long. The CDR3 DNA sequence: TGTGCCAGCAGCCCCACCGACAGGGGGTCAGATACGCAGTATTTT. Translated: CASSPTDRGSDTQYF.

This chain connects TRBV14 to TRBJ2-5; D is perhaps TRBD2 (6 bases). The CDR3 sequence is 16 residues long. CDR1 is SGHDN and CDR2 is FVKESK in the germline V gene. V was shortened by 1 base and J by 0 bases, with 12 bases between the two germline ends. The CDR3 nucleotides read TGTGCCAGCAGCCAAGTACGGAGGGCGGACCAAGAGACCCAGTACTTC. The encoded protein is CASSQVRRADQETQYF.

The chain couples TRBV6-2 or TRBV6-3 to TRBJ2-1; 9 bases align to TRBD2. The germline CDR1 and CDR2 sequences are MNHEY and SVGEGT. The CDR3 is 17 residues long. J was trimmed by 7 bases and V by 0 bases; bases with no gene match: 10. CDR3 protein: CASSYSPASGIFNEQFF. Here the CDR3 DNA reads TGTGCCAGCAGTTACTCCCCCGCTAGCGGGATTTTTAATGAGCAGTTCTTC.